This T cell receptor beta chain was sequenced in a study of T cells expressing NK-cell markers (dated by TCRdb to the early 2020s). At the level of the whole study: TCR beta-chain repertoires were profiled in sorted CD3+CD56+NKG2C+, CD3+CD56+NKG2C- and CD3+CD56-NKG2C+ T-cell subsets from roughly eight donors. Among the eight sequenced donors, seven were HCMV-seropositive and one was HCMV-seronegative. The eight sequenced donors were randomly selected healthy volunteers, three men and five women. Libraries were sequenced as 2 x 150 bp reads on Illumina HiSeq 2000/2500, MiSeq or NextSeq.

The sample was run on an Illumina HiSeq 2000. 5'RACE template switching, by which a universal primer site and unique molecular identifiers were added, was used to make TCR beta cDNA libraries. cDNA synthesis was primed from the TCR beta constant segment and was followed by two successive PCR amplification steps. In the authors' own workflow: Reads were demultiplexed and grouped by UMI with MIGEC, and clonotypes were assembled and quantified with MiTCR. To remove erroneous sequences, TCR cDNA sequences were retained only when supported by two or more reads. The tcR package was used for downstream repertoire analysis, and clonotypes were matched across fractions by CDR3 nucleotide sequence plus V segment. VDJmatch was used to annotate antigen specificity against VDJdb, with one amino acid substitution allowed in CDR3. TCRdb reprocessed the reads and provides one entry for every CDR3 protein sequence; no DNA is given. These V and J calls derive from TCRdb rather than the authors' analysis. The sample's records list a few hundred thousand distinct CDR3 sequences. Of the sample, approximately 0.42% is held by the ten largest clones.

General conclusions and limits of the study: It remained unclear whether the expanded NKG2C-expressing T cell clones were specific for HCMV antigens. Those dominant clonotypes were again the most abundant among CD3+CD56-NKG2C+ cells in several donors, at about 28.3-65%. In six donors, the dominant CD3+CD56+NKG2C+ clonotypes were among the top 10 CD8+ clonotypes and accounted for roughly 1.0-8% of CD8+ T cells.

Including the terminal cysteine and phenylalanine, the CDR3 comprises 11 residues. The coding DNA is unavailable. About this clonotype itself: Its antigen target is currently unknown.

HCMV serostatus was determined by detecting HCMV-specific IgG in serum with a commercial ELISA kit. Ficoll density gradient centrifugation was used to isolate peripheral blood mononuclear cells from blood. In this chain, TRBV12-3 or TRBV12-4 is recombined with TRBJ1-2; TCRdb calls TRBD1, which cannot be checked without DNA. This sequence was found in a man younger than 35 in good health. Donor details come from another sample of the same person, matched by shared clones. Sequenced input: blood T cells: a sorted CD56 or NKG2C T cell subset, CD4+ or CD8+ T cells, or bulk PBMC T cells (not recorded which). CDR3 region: CATSTGYGYTF.